These 17 T cell receptor beta chains came from one sample sequenced in a study of cytomegalovirus exposure and HLA in healthy donors. The PCR employed 60 Vbeta primers together with 13 Jbeta primers. Produced via immunoSEQ multiplex PCR; TCRdb's table is partial and in-frame only. The sample contains 75,000 to 95,000 clones, about 83% of which appear only once. Material for sequencing was PBMCs. Receptor source: a woman between 18 and 29 years old in good health and CMV-seropositive.

V usage is TRBV7-8 and J usage is TRBJ2-4, with 7 bases aligning to TRBD2. The V segment lost 0 bases and the J segment 10 bases; nucleotides outside the gene matches: 21. The CDR3 sequence is 19 residues long. Germline CDR1 SGHVS, CDR2 FQNEAQ. The CDR3 bases are TGTGCCAGCAGCTTAGCGGGACGCGGAGCGGGGCAAGGGGTAGCAATTCAGTACTTC. Protein sequence: CASSLAGRGAGQGVAIQYF.

The rearrangement links TRBV13 to TRBJ2-1; 9 bases are a match to TRBD1. Per the germline V gene, CDR1 is PRHDT and CDR2 is FYEKMQ (reference sequence). Trimming at V came to 7 bases and at J to 1 base, leaving 11 bases not matched to a gene. The CDR3 length is 17 residues. The CDR3 loop is CASNLATGGDSYNEQFF. In nucleotides, the CDR3 is TGTGCCAGCAACTTGGCCACAGGGGGCGATTCCTACAATGAGCAGTTCTTC.

The CDR3 DNA reads as TGTGCCAGCCGAAACAGGGGGCAGATTTTTCATGGCTACACCTTC. Protein product: CASRNRGQIFHGYTF. The chain has TRBV6-5 and TRBJ1-2; 9 bases match TRBD1. In germline, CDR1 is MNHEY, CDR2 SVGAGI. The CDR3 loop spans 15 amino acids. The V gene end was trimmed by 8 bases and the J gene end by 6 bases; junction bases not matched to a gene: 13.

The chain recombines TRBV15 with TRBJ1-5; D call uncertain. V was cut by 1 base and J by 4 bases, with 11 bases left in between. Germline assignment: CDR1 LNHNV and CDR2 YYDKDF (reference sequence). The CDR3 covers 15 residues. The CDR3 region is CATSRGYQTNQPQHF. In DNA form, the CDR3 reads TGTGCCACCAGCAGAGGTTATCAGACAAATCAGCCCCAGCATTTT.

This clone occurred a few times. The chain is built from TRBV6-1 and TRBJ1-5; TRBD1 agrees at 7 bases. V dropped 4 bases and J dropped 3; count of bases not matched to a gene: 6. The CDR3 totals 15 residues. Germline V lookup: CDR1 MNHNS, CDR2 SASEGT. CDR3 sequence: CASSAGTANNQPQHF. CDR3 in DNA: TGTGCCAGCAGTGCCGGGACAGCGAACAATCAGCCCCAGCATTTT.

The chain employs TRBV6-5 and TRBJ2-7; TRBD1 might be the D (5 bases). The CDR3 covers 15 residues. V gave up 4 bases and J gave up 1 base, with 14 bases separating them. The germline V gene encodes CDR1 MNHEY and CDR2 SVGAGI. CDR3 sequence: CASSSTTVQSYEQYF. The CDR3 bases are TGTGCCAGCAGTTCCACGACAGTTCAATCCTACGAGCAGTACTTC.

This sequence joins TRBV5-1 and TRBJ2-3; 10 positions agree with TRBD2. CDR3 size: 15 residues. J lost 5 bases, V lost 1 base, and 4 bases had no gene match. Germline values: CDR1 SGHRS, CDR2 YFSETQ. Here the CDR3 reads CASSLSGGEVDTQYF. The CDR3 nucleotides are TGCGCCAGCAGCTTGAGCGGGGGGGAGGTAGATACGCAGTATTTT.

This rearrangement joins TRBV29-1 to TRBJ2-4; tentatively, D is TRBD1 (6 bases). Germline CDR1 SQVTM, CDR2 ANQGSEA. Trimming cost V 6 bases and J 6 bases, with 12 bases left between them. The CDR3 totals 12 residues. The CDR3 sequence: CSVGQDGNIQYF. The CDR3 DNA is TGCAGCGTGGGACAAGACGGAAACATTCAGTACTTC.

The chain combines TRBV5-1 with TRBJ1-2, with 7 bases fitting TRBD1. V lost 3 bases, J lost 8 bases, and 10 bases stayed unmatched. The CDR3 totals 14 residues. Germline V gene lookup returns CDR1 SGHRS and CDR2 YFSETQ. CDR3 protein: CASSSEGTDRGYTF. CDR3 in DNA: TGCGCCAGCAGCTCCGAAGGGACAGATCGGGGCTACACCTTC. Looking up the rest from reference TRBV5-1 and TRBJ1-2 gives the full variable domain: KAGVTQTPRYLIKTRGQQVTLSCSPISGHRSVSWYQQTPGQGLQFLFEYFSETQRNKGNFPGRFSGRQFSNSRSEMNVSTLELGDSALYLCASSSEGTDRGYTFGSGTRLTVV.

In nucleotides, the CDR3 is TGTGCCTGGAGTCAAAATACCCGAGCGGTCCAGTACTTC. It encodes CAWSQNTRAVQYF. This sequence joins TRBV30 and TRBJ2-4, with D tentatively TRBD2 (5 bases). V was cut by 2 bases and J by 13 bases, with 18 bases left in between. This CDR3 region has 13 residues. Germline CDR1 GTSNPN, CDR2 SVGIG (reference sequence).

The chain has TRBV7-2 and TRBJ1-2; D is ambiguous. Trimming pared 1 base from V and 5 bases from J, leaving 8 bases between. The CDR3 length is 13 residues. Looked up from germline, CDR1 is SGHTA and CDR2 is FQGNSA. The DNA of the CDR3 is TGTGCCAGCAGCTTAGGTAACGGTTATGGCTACACCTTC. Residues: CASSLGNGYGYTF.

A few counts support this clone. V and J are TRBV25-1 and TRBJ2-7; the match to TRBD1 covers 7 bases. CDR3 size: 13 residues. The trim removed 8 bases at V and 4 bases at J, leaving 8 bases unmatched. Germline CDR1 is MGHDK and CDR2 is SYGVNS. The CDR3 sequence is CASGRGQPYEQYF. In DNA, the CDR3 is TGTGCCAGCGGCCGGGGACAGCCTTACGAGCAGTACTTC.

This clone occurred a few times. V gene TRBV5-1 combines with J gene TRBJ1-1; D unclear. The V end lost 4 bases, the J end lost 1 base, and 8 bases lay between the germline ends. This CDR3 spans 13 amino acids. Per germline, CDR1 SGHRS and CDR2 YFSETQ. The CDR3 here is CASSIDKNTEAFF. The CDR3 DNA is TGCGCCAGCAGCATAGACAAGAACACTGAAGCTTTCTTT.

The chain carries TRBV29-1 and TRBJ1-1; D may be TRBD1 (5 bases). Trimming shortened V by 4 bases and J by 4 bases, and 16 bases separated the two germline ends. The CDR3 extends over 14 amino acids. The germline V gene encodes CDR1 SQVTM and CDR2 ANQGSEA. CDR3 loop: CSVVGQTESTEAFF. The CDR3 DNA sequence: TGCAGCGTTGTAGGACAAACAGAAAGCACTGAAGCTTTCTTT.

The CDR3 spells CASSLRGLPLSGANVLTF. The CDR3 nucleotides are TGTGCCAGCAGCTTAAGGGGGCTCCCTCTCTCTGGGGCCAACGTCCTGACTTTC. This rearrangement joins TRBV7-9 to TRBJ2-6; 7 bases match TRBD1. With V trimmed by 2 bases and J by 0 bases, 7 bases remained unmatched. The CDR3 is made up of 18 amino acids. Germline V gene data show CDR1 as SEHNR and CDR2 as FQNEAQ (reference sequence).

The chain employs TRBV9 and TRBJ2-5; 8 nucleotides align to TRBD1. Germline loops: CDR1 SGDLS, CDR2 YYNGEE. The CDR3 length is 15 residues. The J segment lost 1 base and the V segment lost 4 bases, leaving 6 bases of the junction unmatched. CDR3 coding DNA: TGTGCCAGCAGCATTAGACAGGGGAGCCAAGAGACCCAGTACTTC. Its protein is CASSIRQGSQETQYF.

This sequence joins TRBV21-1 and TRBJ1-5. TRBV21-1 is recorded as a pseudogene. The CDR3 is 17 amino acids. In DNA form, the CDR3 reads TGTGCCAGCAGCAAAGGTTGTCCGAGAACTAGCAATCAGCCCCAGCATTTT. This codes for CASSKGCPRTSNQPQHF.